This entry lists 14 T cell receptor beta chains sequenced from one sample in a study of blood T cell repertoires in COVID-19. The repertoire was sequenced with immunoSEQ multiplex PCR; TCRdb's copy has only in-frame clones and lacks some. In the table there are some 120,000 clones, 85% to 90% of which are singletons. Source material: peripheral blood. The receptors come from a human donor with acute or convalescent COVID-19. The donor label of this sample is uncertain.

The V call is TRBV5-1, the J call TRBJ2-5; D gene unclear. Germline assignment: CDR1 SGHRS and CDR2 YFSETQ. Trimming took off 5 bases at V and 4 bases at J, with 12 bases between the two ends. The CDR3 contains 13 residues. The CDR3 nucleotides are TGCGCCAGCAGTGCGGCGATTCGAGAGACCCAGTACTTC. It is translated as CASSAAIRETQYF.

This clone was detected only a few times. The V gene is TRBV4-2, the J gene TRBJ1-1, with unresolved D. V lost 7 bases and J 0 bases, leaving 18 bases between the germline ends. The CDR3 runs 16 residues. CDR1 LGHNA and CDR2 YNFKEQ come from the germline V gene. The CDR3 here is CASTAESPPMNTEAFF. CDR3 nucleotide sequence: TGTGCCAGCACTGCAGAAAGTCCACCCATGAACACTGAAGCTTTCTTT.

This clone has only one observation. The rearrangement uses TRBV15 and TRBJ1-5; 10 positions match TRBD1. CDR3 size: 18 residues. Germline V CDR1 and CDR2: LNHNV, YYDKDF (reference sequence). After removal of 5 bases from V and 0 bases from J, the junction contained 10 bases not matched to a gene. The chain's CDR3 is CATSLDRGFLYSNQPQHF. The CDR3 region has the DNA TGTGCCACCAGCCTGGACAGGGGGTTCCTCTATAGCAATCAGCCCCAGCATTTT.

This rearrangement joins TRBV4-1 to TRBJ2-1; 7 positions match TRBD1. Germline CDR1 and CDR2: MGHRA and YSYEKL. V trimming: 5 bases; J trimming: 1 base; junction bases outside the gene matches: 5. The CDR3 covers 15 residues. The CDR3 spells CASSFVRGSYNEQFF. The DNA of the CDR3 is TGCGCCAGCAGCTTCGTCAGGGGGTCCTACAATGAGCAGTTCTTC.

The chain combines TRBV5-6 with TRBJ1-6, with TRBD1 matching over 8 bases. V shed 6 bases and J 17 bases; nucleotides not matched to a gene: 22. The length of the CDR3 is 16 residues. From germline, CDR1 is SGHDT and CDR2 YYEEEE. DNA for the CDR3: TGTGCCAGCAACCGGACAGGGACAGTAATAATTCAAAGGATCCACTTT. It codes for CASNRTGTVIIQRIHF.

V usage is TRBV15 and J usage is TRBJ1-1; 8 bases are shared with TRBD1. The CDR3 sequence is 15 residues long. Germline lookup yields CDR1 LNHNV and CDR2 YYDKDF (reference sequence). V shed 2 bases, J shed 5 bases, and the junction held 7 bases outside the gene matches. The CDR3 here is CATSRNRGTETEAFF. CDR3 coding DNA: TGTGCCACCAGCAGAAACAGGGGGACTGAAACTGAAGCTTTCTTT.

In its sample, this clone ranks as large. The gene calls are TRBV7-9 and TRBJ1-2; D is unresolved. Germline V CDR1 and CDR2: SEHNR, FQNEAQ (reference sequence). This CDR3 has 12 residues. Trimming stripped 2 bases from V and 6 bases from J, with 7 bases between. The CDR3 coding sequence is TGTGCCAGCAGCTTACGGGGAGATGGCTACACCTTC. Translation gives CASSLRGDGYTF.

The chain employs TRBV7-2 and TRBJ2-3; D might be TRBD1 (6 bases). Per germline, CDR1 SGHTA and CDR2 FQGNSA. CDR3 length: 15 residues. Trimming removed 1 base from V and 1 base from J, with 9 bases in between. CDR3: CASSLEGVGTDTQYF. The CDR3 DNA is TGTGCCAGCAGCTTAGAGGGGGTAGGCACAGATACGCAGTATTTT.

The V gene is TRBV28, the J gene TRBJ2-1; 9 bases agree with TRBD1. With V trimmed by 5 bases and J by 14 bases, 10 bases remained unmatched. Germline loops: CDR1 MDHEN, CDR2 SYDVKM. This CDR3 region has 13 residues. CDR3 in DNA: TGTGCCAGCAGTGAGCGGGACCGGGACAGGGAGTTCTTC. This encodes CASSERDRDREFF.

The genes are TRBV7-2 and TRBJ2-7, with a tentative D call TRBD1 (5 bases). Trimming pared 1 base from V and 2 bases from J, leaving 9 bases between. Germline V lookup: CDR1 SGHTA, CDR2 FQGNSA. The CDR3 has 14 amino acids. The CDR3 DNA is TGTGCCAGCAGCTTAGTACAGGATACCTACGAGCAGTACTTC. This codes for CASSLVQDTYEQYF.

V gene TRBV2 combines with J gene TRBJ1-1, with 8 bases lining up with TRBD1. Unmatched junction bases numbered 9, after V lost 2 bases and J lost 4 bases. Germline V gene lookup returns CDR1 SNHLY and CDR2 FYNNEI. The length of the CDR3 is 16 residues. The CDR3 bases are TGTGCCAGCAGTGAATATACAGGGGGGGTGGGCACTGAAGCTTTCTTT. It specifies CASSEYTGGVGTEAFF.

V usage is TRBV5-4 and J usage is TRBJ1-2; 8 nucleotides line up with TRBD1. This CDR3 contains 15 residues. V dropped 4 bases and J dropped 4; count of bases not matched to a gene: 9. The germline V gene has CDR1 SGHNT and CDR2 YYREEE (reference sequence). Here the CDR3 reads CASSPGTGVSYGYTF. The CDR3, as DNA: TGTGCCAGCAGCCCCGGGACAGGAGTTTCCTATGGCTACACCTTC.

This chain uses TRBV18 with TRBJ1-6; TRBD1 matches at 9 bases. Losses at the gene ends were 3 bases for V and 7 bases for J; bases not matched to a gene: 1. This CDR3 is built from 14 residues. Germline CDR1 and CDR2: KGHSH and LQKENI. This CDR3 reads CASSPGQGNSPLHF. Written as DNA, the CDR3 is TGTGCCAGCTCACCGGGACAGGGCAATTCACCCCTCCACTTT.

In DNA, the CDR3 is TGTGCCAGCAGCCCACCGTACGGACAGAATTCTCATGTTGAGCAGTTCTTC. Residues: CASSPPYGQNSHVEQFF. V is TRBV7-9 and J is TRBJ2-1, with D maybe TRBD1 (6 bases). Trimming shortened V by 5 bases and J by 9 bases, and 26 bases separated the two germline ends. Germline CDR1 and CDR2: SEHNR and FQNEAQ (reference sequence). The CDR3 extends over 17 amino acids.